This T cell receptor beta chain originates from a study of control samples from healthy donors and cancer patients. The CDR3 runs 14 residues. Germline CDR1 is SEHNR and CDR2 is FQNEAQ (reference sequence). Trimming left V 0 bases short and J 2 bases short, with 8 bases between. Clones were sequenced by immunoSEQ multiplex PCR, and TCRdb holds only the in-frame ones, with some missing. The sample yields 75,000 to 100,000 clones, about 88% seen once. This sequence originates from a woman aged 50 to 65 in good health. The rearrangement joins TRBV7-9 to TRBJ2-7; D not resolved. The sample taken for sequencing was blood. CDR3 loop: CASSLANRAYEQYF. CDR3 DNA: TGTGCCAGCAGCTTAGCGAACCGTGCCTACGAGCAGTACTTC.